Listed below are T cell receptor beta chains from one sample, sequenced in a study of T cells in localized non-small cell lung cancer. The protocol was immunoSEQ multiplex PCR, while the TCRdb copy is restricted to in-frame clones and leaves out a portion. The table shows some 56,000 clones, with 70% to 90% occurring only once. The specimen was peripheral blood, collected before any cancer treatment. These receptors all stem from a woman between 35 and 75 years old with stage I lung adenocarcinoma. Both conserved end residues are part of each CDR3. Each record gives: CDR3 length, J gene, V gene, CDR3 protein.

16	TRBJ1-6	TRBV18	CASSPLDREVNSPLHF
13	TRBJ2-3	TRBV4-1	CASRPGATDTQYF
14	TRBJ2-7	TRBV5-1	CASSLADRGLEQYF
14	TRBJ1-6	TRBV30	CAWSVTGSRSPLHF
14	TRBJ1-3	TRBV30	CAWTGTGAGNTIYF
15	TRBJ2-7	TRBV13	CASSPQTGRGDEQYF
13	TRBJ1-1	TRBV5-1	CASSSPSREDAFF
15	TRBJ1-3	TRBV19	CASSSVAGSGNTIYF
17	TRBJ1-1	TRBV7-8	CASSLASGGGWNTEAFF
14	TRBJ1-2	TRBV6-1	CASSTRDRVHGYTF
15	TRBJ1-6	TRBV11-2	CASSRTGVSGTPLHF
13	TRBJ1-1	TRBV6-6	CASSYWQNTEAFF
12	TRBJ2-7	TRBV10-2	CASREGPYEQYF
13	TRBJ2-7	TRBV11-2	CASSLQGSYEQYF
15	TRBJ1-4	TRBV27	CASSLGGRGFGKLFF
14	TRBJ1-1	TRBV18	CASSPMPPNTEAFF
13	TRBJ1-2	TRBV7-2	CASSFRQDNSYTF
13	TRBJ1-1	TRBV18	CASSPPGAAEAFF
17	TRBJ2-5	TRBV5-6	CASSPLKQRGAQETQYF
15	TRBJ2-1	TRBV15	CATSRTSGTYNEQFF
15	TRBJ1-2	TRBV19	CASSINSAANYGYTF
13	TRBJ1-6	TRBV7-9	CASSGGENSPLHF
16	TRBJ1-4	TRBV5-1	CASSATGGPLNEKLFF
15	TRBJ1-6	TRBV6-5	CASRPQQGRGSPLHF
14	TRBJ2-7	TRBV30	CAWSVKGQTYEQYF
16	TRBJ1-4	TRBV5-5	CASSYYPGQLNEKLFF
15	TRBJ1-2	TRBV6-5	CASRPLRQGAHGYTF